The 32 T cell receptor beta chains below all came from one sample that was sequenced in a study of shared clonotypes between healthy human individuals. Repertoires were generated with immunoSEQ multiplex PCR, while TCRdb's copy carries only in-frame clones and drops some. The table includes about 2,200,000 clones, 90% to 95% detected once. As defined, naive CD8 cells were CD45RO-negative and positively selected for CCR7, with terminally differentiated effector memory CD45RA+ cells excluded. The specimen was naive CD8+ T cells from PBMCs. The receptors derive from a man younger than 30 in good health. Some clones in this sample may be carry-over from other donors' samples.

The rearrangement uses TRBV5-6 and TRBJ2-7, with no clear D. Per the germline V gene, CDR1 is SGHDT and CDR2 is YYEEEE. CDR3 length: 13 residues. Trimming cost V 0 bases and J 4 bases, with 8 bases left between them. CDR3: CASSLEAEYEQYF. CDR3 sequence (DNA): TGTGCCAGCAGCTTGGAGGCGGAATACGAGCAGTACTTC. Filled out from reference TRBV5-6 and TRBJ2-7, the complete variable domain reads DAGVTQSPTHLIKTRGQQVTLRCSPKSGHDTVSWYQQALGQGPQFIFQYYEEEERQRGNFPDRFSGHQFPNYSSELNVNALLLGDSALYLCASSLEAEYEQYFGPGTRLTVT.

The chain is built from TRBV27 and TRBJ2-5, with TRBD2 as a possible D gene (5 bases). Germline values: CDR1 MNHEY, CDR2 SMNVEV (reference sequence). The V end lost 3 bases, the J end lost 5 bases, and 16 bases lay between the germline ends. The CDR3 consists of 15 residues. For the CDR3, the DNA is TGTGCCAGCAGTTTTTACGGGAAATTTGCGGAGACCCAGTACTTC. It encodes CASSFYGKFAETQYF.

This chain uses TRBV4-1 with TRBJ2-5, with TRBD2 matching over 7 bases. The CDR3 totals 19 residues. The germline gives CDR1 MGHRA, CDR2 YSYEKL. J was trimmed by 5 bases and V by 1 base; bases with no gene match: 19. DNA for the CDR3: TGCGCCAGCAGCCAAGGGGAGACCGGACTAGTAGTTTCTTGGGAGACCCAGTACTTC. It translates to CASSQGETGLVVSWETQYF.

This clone was found once. This chain connects TRBV6-4 to TRBJ2-3; 11 positions match TRBD2. Germline-derived CDR1 and CDR2 are MRHNA and SNTAGT. The CDR3 spans 19 residues. With 5 bases clipped from V and 6 bases from J, the junction kept 19 bases outside the gene matches. CDR3 protein: CASSHNQEILAGAVDTQYF. CDR3 nucleotide sequence: TGTGCCAGCAGTCATAACCAAGAAATACTAGCGGGAGCTGTGGATACGCAGTATTTT.

This chain uses TRBV28 with TRBJ2-7; D possibly corresponds to TRBD1 (6 bases). CDR3 size: 15 residues. V was pared by 0 bases and J by 3 bases, with 12 bases between. Germline lookup yields CDR1 MDHEN and CDR2 SYDVKM. The CDR3, as DNA: TGTGCCAGCAGTTTATGGTCGGGGACATACTACGAGCAGTACTTC. Translating it yields CASSLWSGTYYEQYF. The variable domain in full, with the rest retrieved from reference TRBV28 and TRBJ2-7, is DVKVTQSSRYLVKRTGEKVFLECVQDMDHENMFWYRQDPGLGLRLIYFSYDVKMKEKGDIPEGYSVSREKKERFSLILESASTNQTSMYLCASSLWSGTYYEQYFGPGTRLTVT.

This clone was observed a single time. The chain uses TRBV7-9 and TRBJ2-1; 9 bases match TRBD2. CDR1 SEHNR and CDR2 FQNEAQ come from the germline V gene (reference sequence). The length of the CDR3 is 16 residues. The J segment lost 2 bases and the V segment lost 4 bases, leaving 6 bases of the junction unmatched. The CDR3 region is CASSSTSSGTYNEQFF. The CDR3 DNA sequence: TGTGCCAGCAGCTCCACCTCTAGCGGGACCTACAATGAGCAGTTCTTC.

J is TRBJ1-2 and V is TRBV4-3; the D is unclear. Germline V gene lookup returns CDR1 LGHNA and CDR2 YSLEER. The CDR3 totals 13 residues. V lost 1 base, J lost 5 bases, and 8 bases lay in between. The CDR3 here is CASSQGYAYGYTF. The CDR3 DNA reads TGCGCCAGCAGCCAAGGGTACGCGTATGGCTACACCTTC.

This chain connects TRBV11-2 to TRBJ2-7; 7 bases fit TRBD1. The CDR3 is made up of 15 amino acids. With 5 bases clipped from V and 5 bases from J, the junction kept 12 bases outside the gene matches. Looked up from germline, CDR1 is SGHAT and CDR2 is FQNNGV. The CDR3 sequence is CASSRGPRQGDEQYF. In DNA form, the CDR3 reads TGTGCCAGCAGCCGTGGGCCGAGACAGGGAGACGAGCAGTACTTC. Complete variable domain (other parts from reference TRBV11-2 and TRBJ2-7): EAGVAQSPRYKIIEKRQSVAFWCNPISGHATLYWYQQILGQGPKLLIQFQNNGVVDDSQLPKDRFSAERLKGVDSTLKIQPAKLEDSAVYLCASSRGPRQGDEQYFGPGTRLTVT.

The J gene is TRBJ1-4, the V gene TRBV7-9, with D tentatively TRBD1 (6 bases). This CDR3 is built from 14 residues. The germline V gene has CDR1 SEHNR and CDR2 FQNEAQ (reference sequence). With 6 bases removed from V and 8 bases from J, the gap between germline ends came to 16 bases. The CDR3 here is CASSVSGVGEKLFF. The CDR3 nucleotides read TGTGCCAGCAGTGTTTCAGGGGTCGGCGAAAAACTGTTTTTT.

The V gene is TRBV6-5, the J gene TRBJ2-7; D is unresolved. CDR1 and CDR2 (germline): MNHEY, SVGAGI. CDR3 size: 13 residues. The germline V and J ends were trimmed by 3 bases and 2 bases, with 8 bases remaining between them. CDR3 protein: CASSYDQAYEQYF. CDR3 bases: TGTGCCAGCAGTTATGACCAAGCCTACGAGCAGTACTTC.

This chain connects TRBV7-9 to TRBJ1-2; unclear D gene. CDR3 length: 14 amino acids. V dropped 5 bases and J dropped 5 bases, with 15 bases sitting between them. Looked up from germline, CDR1 is SEHNR and CDR2 is FQNEAQ (reference sequence). CDR3 sequence (DNA): TGTGCCAGCAGCCCCACCGGCCGAGTATATGGCTACACCTTC. Protein: CASSPTGRVYGYTF.

The V call is TRBV29-1, the J call TRBJ2-7; a possible D gene is TRBD2 (6 bases). Germline CDR1 SQVTM, CDR2 ANQGSEA. With 3 bases removed from V and 0 bases from J, the gap between germline ends came to 15 bases. This CDR3 is built from 15 residues. The DNA of the CDR3 is TGCAGCGTTGAGTTGGCTAGCGAGCCCTCCTACGAGCAGTACTTC. Translation gives CSVELASEPSYEQYF.

This chain uses TRBV9 with TRBJ2-2; 10 bases agree with TRBD2. Losses at the gene ends were 5 bases for V and 6 bases for J; bases not matched to a gene: 7. Germline loops: CDR1 SGDLS, CDR2 YYNGEE. This CDR3 spans 15 amino acids. CDR3 DNA: TGTGCCAGCAGAGAAAGCGGGAGGGCCTCCGGGGAGCTGTTTTTT. It encodes CASRESGRASGELFF.

V is TRBV28 and J is TRBJ1-4; D not resolved. CDR3 length: 10 amino acids. Trimming took off 6 bases at V and 5 bases at J, with 1 base between the two ends. The V gene's germline CDR1 is MDHEN and CDR2 SYDVKM. The CDR3 bases are TGTGCCAGCAGCAATGAAAAACTGTTTTTT. This sequence encodes CASSNEKLFF.

The J gene is TRBJ1-1, the V gene TRBV10-1; TRBD1 matches at 7 bases. Trimming at V came to 10 bases and at J to 4 bases, leaving 6 bases not matched to a gene. The CDR3 runs 12 residues. The germline gives CDR1 WNHNN, CDR2 SYGVQD (reference sequence). CDR3 nucleotides: TGCGCCACCCAGACAGGGACCACTGAAGCTTTCTTT. Protein product: CATQTGTTEAFF.

On this clone: The conserved final phenylalanine or tryptophan is absent from the CDR3, which likely points to a read error. The V call is TRBV5-6, the J call TRBJ1-1; D is ambiguous. The germline V and J ends were trimmed by 2 bases and 2 bases, with 10 bases remaining between them. CDR1 SGHDT and CDR2 YYEEEE come from the germline V gene. The CDR3 has 14 amino acids. CDR3 loop: CASSFVGINTEAFL. The CDR3 DNA follows: TGTGCCAGCAGCTTTGTAGGGATCAACACTGAAGCTTTCCTT.

This chain joins TRBV27 and TRBJ1-2; 9 nucleotides line up with TRBD1. The CDR3 has 18 amino acids. CDR1 MNHEY and CDR2 SMNVEV come from the germline V gene (reference sequence). J lost 4 bases, V lost 6 bases, and 18 bases had no gene match. CDR3 nucleotides: TGTGCCAGCAGCAAAAACCTAAGACAGGGGGTTCATGGCTATGGCTACACCTTC. Protein: CASSKNLRQGVHGYGYTF.

The CDR3 nucleotides read TGTGCCAGCAGTCCGGGGACTAGCGGAGTCCCCCCGGCCACAGATACGCAGTATTTT. Translated: CASSPGTSGVPPATDTQYF. J is TRBJ2-3 and V is TRBV27; 11 bases are a match to TRBD2. The CDR3 totals 19 residues. The germline gives CDR1 MNHEY, CDR2 SMNVEV (reference sequence). V shed 5 bases and J 2 bases; nucleotides not matched to a gene: 15.

This rearrangement joins TRBV4-3 to TRBJ1-1; D is ambiguous. Deletions cut 1 base from V and 5 bases from J, with 14 bases between. The CDR3 has 15 residues. Per the germline V gene, CDR1 is LGHNA and CDR2 is YSLEER. The CDR3 nucleotides read TGCGCCAGCAGCCAAGGGAGAGTCCTGGGAACTGAAGCTTTCTTT. Translation: CASSQGRVLGTEAFF.

This CDR3 is CASSSLQPGQGTDEQYF. The CDR3 bases are TGTGCCAGCAGTTCCCTTCAACCGGGACAGGGGACCGACGAGCAGTACTTC. The rearrangement uses TRBV28 and TRBJ2-7, with TRBD1 matching over 10 bases. The CDR3 extends over 17 amino acids. Germline assignment: CDR1 MDHEN and CDR2 SYDVKM. The V and J ends lost 4 bases and 5 bases, in that order; junction bases with no gene match: 14. The whole variable domain, filled in from reference TRBV28 and TRBJ2-7, reads DVKVTQSSRYLVKRTGEKVFLECVQDMDHENMFWYRQDPGLGLRLIYFSYDVKMKEKGDIPEGYSVSREKKERFSLILESASTNQTSMYLCASSSLQPGQGTDEQYFGPGTRLTVT.

Remarks on this clone: The sample has other DNA sequences that encode this CDR3 too. This chain uses TRBV7-9 with TRBJ2-1; D uncertain. Per the germline V gene, CDR1 is SEHNR and CDR2 is FQNEAQ (reference sequence). V dropped 5 bases and J dropped 0 bases, with 5 bases sitting between them. The CDR3 totals 13 residues. DNA for the CDR3: TGTGCCAGCAGCCCGGCCTCCTACAATGAGCAGTTCTTC. Amino acids: CASSPASYNEQFF.

The chain couples TRBV5-1 to TRBJ2-1; D call uncertain. There are 15 residues in the CDR3. V shed 5 bases and J shed 2 bases, with 14 bases lying between them. Per the germline V gene, CDR1 is SGHRS and CDR2 is YFSETQ. Here the CDR3 reads CASRTHAATYNEQFF. CDR3 nucleotide sequence: TGCGCCAGCAGAACCCACGCCGCGACCTACAATGAGCAGTTCTTC. The full variable domain, its missing parts supplied by reference TRBV5-1 and TRBJ2-1, is KAGVTQTPRYLIKTRGQQVTLSCSPISGHRSVSWYQQTPGQGLQFLFEYFSETQRNKGNFPGRFSGRQFSNSRSEMNVSTLELGDSALYLCASRTHAATYNEQFFGPGTRLTVL.

The chain has TRBV7-7 and TRBJ2-7; the match to TRBD2 covers 13 bases. Looked up from germline, CDR1 is SSHAT and CDR2 is FNYEAQ (reference sequence). The CDR3 covers 15 residues. V lost 5 bases and J lost 3; bases outside the gene matches: 4. CDR3 residues: CASSHGTSGIYEQYF. The DNA of the CDR3 is TGTGCCAGCAGCCATGGGACTAGCGGGATCTACGAGCAGTACTTC.

The CDR3 bases are TGTGCCAGCAGGCCCGAGGGGCCTTCCTACGAGCAGTACTTC. Translated: CASRPEGPSYEQYF. The chain combines TRBV2 with TRBJ2-7; D may correspond to TRBD1 or TRBD2 (5 bases each). Germline-derived CDR1 and CDR2 are SNHLY and FYNNEI. The CDR3 spans 14 residues. V dropped 6 bases and J dropped 1 base, with 13 bases sitting between them.

This clone was seen just once. The chain is built from TRBV4-1 and TRBJ1-2; no clear D. The germline CDR1 and CDR2 sequences are MGHRA and YSYEKL. The V and J ends lost 1 base and 4 bases respectively, with 7 bases between them. There are 13 residues in the CDR3. CDR3: CASSQGRFYGYTF. CDR3 in DNA: TGCGCCAGCAGCCAAGGACGGTTCTATGGCTACACCTTC.

V gene TRBV5-4 combines with J gene TRBJ1-2; 7 nucleotides align to TRBD1. V lost 6 bases to trimming and J lost 8 bases; unmatched junction nucleotides: 13. The CDR3 consists of 14 residues. In germline, CDR1 is SGHNT, CDR2 YYREEE (reference sequence). CDR3: CASTVGGGTGGYTF. CDR3 nucleotide sequence: TGTGCCAGCACCGTCGGAGGGGGCACGGGAGGCTACACCTTC.

This clone was seen a single time. This chain uses TRBV2 with TRBJ2-7, with TRBD1 matching 8 bases. The CDR3 is 15 residues long. The germline gives CDR1 SNHLY, CDR2 FYNNEI. Losses at the gene ends were 3 bases for V and 5 bases for J; bases not matched to a gene: 9. CDR3 sequence reads: CASSEGQARLDEQYF. The CDR3 nucleotides are TGTGCCAGCAGTGAGGGACAGGCCCGTTTGGACGAGCAGTACTTC.

The chain carries TRBV28 and TRBJ2-7; D unresolved. The CDR3 runs 12 residues. Between the trimmed V and J ends, which lost 6 bases and 3 bases, there was a span of 9 bases. CDR1 and CDR2 (germline): MDHEN, SYDVKM. This CDR3 is CASSLINYEQYF. The DNA of the CDR3 is TGTGCCAGCAGCCTAATCAACTACGAGCAGTACTTC.

The V and J genes are TRBV5-8 and TRBJ1-2; TRBD1 matches at 8 bases. In germline, CDR1 is SGHTS, CDR2 YDEGEE. This CDR3 contains 14 residues. V was pared by 2 bases and J by 8 bases, with 8 bases of the junction left unmatched. The CDR3 nucleotides are TGTGCCAGCAGCTTACCGACAGGGGTGGGGGGCTACACCTTC. Its translation: CASSLPTGVGGYTF.

The V call is TRBV18, the J call TRBJ1-4; D is unclear. This CDR3 comprises 14 residues. V was cut by 1 base and J by 7 bases, with 10 bases left in between. Germline lookup yields CDR1 KGHSH and CDR2 LQKENI. As DNA, the CDR3 is TGTGCCAGCTCACCACTTGATATAAGTGAAAAACTGTTTTTT. Amino acids: CASSPLDISEKLFF. The entire variable domain, with the rest obtained from reference TRBV18 and TRBJ1-4, is as follows: NAGVMQNPRHLVRRRGQEARLRCSPMKGHSHVYWYRQLPEEGLKFMVYLQKENIIDESGMPKERFSAEFPKEGPSILRIQQVVRGDSAAYFCASSPLDISEKLFFGSGTQLSVL.

The V call is TRBV28, the J call TRBJ2-2; 9 positions agree with TRBD1. There are 15 residues in the CDR3. Germline V CDR1 and CDR2: MDHEN, SYDVKM. The trim removed 6 bases at V and 6 bases at J, leaving 8 bases unmatched. The chain's CDR3 is CASSRDRVNAGELFF. DNA of the CDR3: TGTGCCAGCAGCCGGGACAGGGTGAATGCCGGGGAGCTGTTTTTT.

The chain is built from TRBV27 and TRBJ1-2; a possible D gene is TRBD1 (5 bases). This CDR3 comprises 12 residues. The V and J ends lost 8 bases and 2 bases respectively, with 9 bases between them. Per the germline V gene, CDR1 is MNHEY and CDR2 is SMNVEV (reference sequence). CDR3 loop: CASLDRNYGYTF. CDR3 DNA sequence: TGTGCCAGCTTAGACAGAAACTATGGCTACACCTTC.